This T cell receptor beta chain was obtained from a study of cytomegalovirus exposure and HLA in healthy donors. V was clipped by 2 bases and J by 4 bases; unmatched bases: 5. The length of the CDR3 is 13 residues. From germline, CDR1 is SQVTM and CDR2 ANQGSEA. Libraries were prepared by immunoSEQ multiplex PCR; TCRdb keeps only in-frame clonotypes and omits some of them. The sample holds roughly 80,000 clones, 85% to 95% seen once. The TCR comes from a man aged 18 to 30 in good health and CMV-seronegative. The rearrangement uses TRBV29-1 and TRBJ2-7, with 7 bases fitting TRBD1. Specimen: PBMCs. CDR3 nucleotide sequence: TGCAGCGTTGAAAGTCCGGGACAGTACGAGCAGTACTTC. Its translation: CSVESPGQYEQYF.